The clone carrying this T cell receptor beta chain was found many times. Every patient had bone marrow sampled while the disease was active. From roughly 390 ng of RNA, a library with molecular barcoded alpha/delta and beta/gamma adaptors was made. TCRdb redid the calling of the reads with MiXCR, one entry per CDR3 protein. The sample has 100,000 to 150,000 distinct CDR3 sequences; roughly 13% are singletons. The data belong to a study of read filtering for tumor transcriptome and immune sequencing. CDR3 length: 11 residues. V lost 1 base and J 8 bases, leaving 5 bases between the germline ends. Germline loops: CDR1 LGHNT, CDR2 FRNRAP.

The specimen was a population of CD138-negative cells sorted from bone marrow. The sequence was obtained from a donor at least 40 years old with multiple myeloma. The chain links TRBV12-5 to TRBJ1-2; D unresolved. CDR3 in amino acids: CASGLGGGYTF. DNA for the CDR3: TGTGCTAGTGGTTTGGGAGGCGGCTACACCTTC.